This T cell receptor (beta chain) was captured in a study of T cells in Graves' hyperthyroidism and ophthalmopathy. Findings and caveats of the study: Also found in blood were most expanded thyroid clonotypes above 0.001.

To note about this clonotype: The antigen is unknown.

The CDR3 has 17 residues. The J segment lost 4 bases and the V segment lost 5 bases, leaving 12 bases of the junction unmatched. Patients aged 18 to 65 with hyperthyroidism were newly diagnosed, with duration under 2 months. Diagnoses rested on clinical symptoms, serum thyroxine and TRAb, thyroid ultrasound and orbital computed tomography. Amplification targeted TCR beta CDR3 regions from RNA transcripts. The TCR CDR3 was amplified in a first-round RT-PCR using the HTBI primer set. A single record per CDR3 protein comes from TCRdb applying MiXCR to the multiplex PCR reads. The table lists approximately 560,000 distinct CDR3 sequences, 40% to 55% of them singletons.

The chain is built from TRBV12-3 or TRBV12-4 and TRBJ1-5; 9 bases are a match to TRBD1. This clonotype was obtained from a woman younger than 30 with Graves' hyperthyroidism. The specimen was peripheral blood or thyroid tissue (not recorded which). The CDR3 loop is CASSAGPGTGRNQPQHF. For the CDR3, the DNA is TGTGCCAGCAGTGCGGGACCCGGGACAGGGAGGAATCAGCCCCAGCATTTT.